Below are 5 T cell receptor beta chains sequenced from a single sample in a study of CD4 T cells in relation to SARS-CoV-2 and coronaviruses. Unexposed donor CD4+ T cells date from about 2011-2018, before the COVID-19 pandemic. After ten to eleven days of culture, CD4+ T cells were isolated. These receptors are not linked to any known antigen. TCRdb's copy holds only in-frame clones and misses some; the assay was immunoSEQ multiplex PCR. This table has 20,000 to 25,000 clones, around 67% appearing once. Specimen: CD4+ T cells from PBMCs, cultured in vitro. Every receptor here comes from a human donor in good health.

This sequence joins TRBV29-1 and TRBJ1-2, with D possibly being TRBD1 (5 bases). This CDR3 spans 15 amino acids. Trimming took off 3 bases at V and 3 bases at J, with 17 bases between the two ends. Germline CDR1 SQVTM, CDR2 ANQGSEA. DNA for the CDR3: TGCAGCGTTGACCGGACCGGGACTGTCCACTATGGCTACACCTTC. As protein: CSVDRTGTVHYGYTF.

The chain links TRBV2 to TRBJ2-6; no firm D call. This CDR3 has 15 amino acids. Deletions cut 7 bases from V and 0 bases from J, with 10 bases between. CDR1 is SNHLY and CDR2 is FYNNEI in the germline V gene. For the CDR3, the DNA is TGTGCCAGCATCAAGGGATTCTCTGGGGCCAACGTCCTGACTTTC. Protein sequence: CASIKGFSGANVLTF.

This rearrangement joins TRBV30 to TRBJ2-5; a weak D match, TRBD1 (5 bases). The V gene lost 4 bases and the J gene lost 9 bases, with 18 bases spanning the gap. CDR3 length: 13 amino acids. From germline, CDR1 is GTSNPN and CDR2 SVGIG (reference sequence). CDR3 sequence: CAWNGRGIMAQYF. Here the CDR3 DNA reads TGTGCCTGGAATGGTAGGGGTATTATGGCCCAGTACTTC.

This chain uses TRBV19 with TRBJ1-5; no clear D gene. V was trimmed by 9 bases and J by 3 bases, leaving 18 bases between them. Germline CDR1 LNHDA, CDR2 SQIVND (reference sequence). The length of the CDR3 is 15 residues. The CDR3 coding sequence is TGTGCCAGCGCAGAACAGTGGCAGGCCAATCAGCCCCAGCATTTT. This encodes CASAEQWQANQPQHF.

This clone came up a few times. The CDR3 DNA follows: TGTGCCAGCAGGGTGGACAGGGGGTATGGCTACACCTTC. Translating gives CASRVDRGYGYTF. The chain carries TRBV6-5 and TRBJ1-2; 10 nucleotides align to TRBD1. This CDR3 has 13 amino acids. The germline V gene encodes CDR1 MNHEY and CDR2 SVGAGI. The junction had 3 bases not matched to a gene; V was cut back by 6 bases and J by 5 bases.